This entry is about one T cell receptor (beta chain). Antigen: not known. Amplification used 60 Vbeta primers and 13 Jbeta primers. Only in-frame clones appear in the TCRdb table, and some are missing; sequencing was by immunoSEQ multiplex PCR. The sample records 100,000 or so clones, 60% to 80% being singletons. This sample was included in a study of cytomegalovirus exposure and HLA in healthy donors. The CDR3 has 15 amino acids. V shed 2 bases and J 3 bases; nucleotides not matched to a gene: 3. From germline, CDR1 is SEHNR and CDR2 FQNEAQ (reference sequence). Study-level results: Sequencing artifact likely explains a cluster of highly shared sequence variants. Overall, some 160 TCR beta chains were annotated as cytomegalovirus-associated.

The sequenced material came from PBMCs. The chain has TRBV7-9 and TRBJ2-1, with 8 positions matching TRBD2. The TCR was taken from a woman between 18 and 29 years old in good health and CMV-seropositive. The CDR3 DNA sequence: TGTGCCAGCAGCTTAATGAGCGGGAGCTACAATGAGCAGTTCTTC. Residues: CASSLMSGSYNEQFF.